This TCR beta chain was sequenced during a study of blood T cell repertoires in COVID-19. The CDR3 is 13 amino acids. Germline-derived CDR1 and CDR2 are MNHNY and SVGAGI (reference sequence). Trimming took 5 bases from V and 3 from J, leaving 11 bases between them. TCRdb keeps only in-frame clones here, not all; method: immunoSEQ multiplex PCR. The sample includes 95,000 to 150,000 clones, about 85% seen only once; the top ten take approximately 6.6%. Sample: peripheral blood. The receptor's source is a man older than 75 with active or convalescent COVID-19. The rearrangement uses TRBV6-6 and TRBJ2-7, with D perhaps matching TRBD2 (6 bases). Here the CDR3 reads CASSPGTDYEQYF. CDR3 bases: TGTGCCAGCAGTCCCGGGACTGACTACGAGCAGTACTTC.